This is a list of T cell receptor beta chains from one sample in a study of T cell repertoires in cytomegalovirus infection. TCRdb independently ran MiXCR on the reads; one entry per CDR3 protein. Of 740,000 or so distinct CDR3 sequences listed, 35% are singletons. Sequencing was done on a sample of PBMCs. Receptors were obtained from a human donor in good health (CMV status not recorded). Some clones in this sample may be carry-over from other donors' samples. Each CDR3 is given with its conserved first and last residue. The order of the fields is V gene, D gene, J gene, clone size, CDR3 DNA, CDR3 protein. A D gene is named only where the DNA matches it firmly. Size is stated for part of the rows, as once, few or many counts, or as a class when the clone is expanded.

>TRBV9|.|TRBJ1-6|.
TGTGCCAGCAGCGTGTTTCTGGGAGGGAATTCACCCCTCCACTTT
CASSVFLGGNSPLHF
>TRBV4-2|.|TRBJ2-1|.
TGTGCCAGCAGCCAAGATCGCGGGGCCTACAATGAGCAGTTCTTC
CASSQDRGAYNEQFF
>TRBV6-6|.|TRBJ1-1|.
TGTGCCAGCAGTGACACAGGAAACACTGAAGCTTTCTTT
CASSDTGNTEAFF
>TRBV10-3|.|TRBJ1-1|few
TGTGCCATCAAAAGGGCGAACACTGAAGCTTTCTTT
CAIKRANTEAFF
>TRBV6-5|TRBD1|TRBJ1-2|.
TGTGCCCGCACCCTGGACAGGGGGACCTCCTTGAGCTATGGCTACACCTTC
CARTLDRGTSLSYGYTF
>TRBV12-3/TRBV12-4|TRBD1|TRBJ1-4|.
TGTGCCAGCAGTTTGGGACAGGTTTCAGAAAAACTGTTTTTT
CASSLGQVSEKLFF
>TRBV28|TRBD2|TRBJ2-1|many
TGTGCCAGCAGTTTCGGGCTAGCGGGAGCGTCACCTCTATACAATGAGCAGTTCTTC
CASSFGLAGASPLYNEQFF
>TRBV11-2|.|TRBJ2-1|few
TGTGCCAGCAGCCCGAGGGGACCAGCCGAGGTTTCGTTCTTC
CASSPRGPAEVSFF
>TRBV12-3/TRBV12-4|.|TRBJ2-7|.
TGTGCCAGCAGTAAAGACAGGATATACGAGCAGTACTTC
CASSKDRIYEQYF
>TRBV7-9|TRBD1|TRBJ2-7|.
TGTGCCAGCAGCCCGGGCTCGGGACAGGGGGTTTCTGATTCCTACGAGCAGTACTTC
CASSPGSGQGVSDSYEQYF
>TRBV7-9|.|TRBJ1-1|few
TGTGCCAGCAGCTTAGATCAGGGCTCGGTGAAGACTGAAGCTTTCTTT
CASSLDQGSVKTEAFF
>TRBV20-1|TRBD1|TRBJ1-5|few
TGCAGTGCTAGAGATATGGGACAGGGCCAACCAAATCAGCCCCAGCATTTT
CSARDMGQGQPNQPQHF
>TRBV6-2/TRBV6-3|.|TRBJ2-2|.
TGTGCCAGCAGTTACTTGAGGGCCGGGGAGCTGTTTTTT
CASSYLRAGELFF
>TRBV5-5|.|TRBJ1-6|few
TGTGCCAGCAGCTGGTTCCCAGGGACTCGGTCACCCCTCCACTTT
CASSWFPGTRSPLHF
>TRBV4-1|TRBD1|TRBJ2-5|.
TGCGCCAGCAGCCAAGATCAGGGGGCGCGGGAGACCCAGTACTTC
CASSQDQGARETQYF